This T cell receptor (beta chain) was obtained from a study of tumour-infiltrating T cells in Burkitt lymphoma. Method: immunoSEQ multiplex PCR; TCRdb's copy keeps in-frame clones and lacks some. The data show about 1,700 clones, with almost 70% seen just once and about 39% held by the top ten. The sequence was obtained from a human donor with diffuse large B-cell lymphoma. The sequencing sample was made of tumor tissue.

The CDR3 protein is CASRRRDQPQHF. The CDR3 DNA follows: TGTGCCAGCAGACGACGGGATCAGCCCCAGCATTTT. The V and J genes are TRBV28 and TRBJ1-5, with D hard to call. Trimming stripped 6 bases from V and 5 bases from J, with 8 bases between. Per germline, CDR1 MDHEN and CDR2 SYDVKM. The CDR3 length is 12 residues.